The TCR beta chain described here comes from a study of cytomegalovirus exposure and HLA in healthy donors. Broader study findings: Other equally common chains were less clonally expanded than HLA-associated TCR beta chains, a later analysis showed. The study flagged some 170 TCR beta chains as cytomegalovirus-associated. Later findings reportedly placed an Asian-associated ancestry cluster below the approximately 630-donor mean for N-insertions. A later analysis linked 15,000 to 20,000 TCR beta sequences to HLA alleles at 0.05 false discovery rate.

The CDR3 spans 12 residues. Germline lookup yields CDR1 SGDLS and CDR2 YYNGEE. Trimming left V 3 bases short and J 7 bases short, with 8 bases between. With regard to this clone: Its antigen is unidentified.

PCR amplification relied on 60 Vbeta primers (plus 13 Jbeta primers). Libraries were prepared by immunoSEQ multiplex PCR; TCRdb keeps only in-frame clonotypes and omits some of them. This sample yields 100,000 to 120,000 clones, of which over 9.5% are seen a single time; around 16% belongs to the top ten. The TCR comes from a man in his forties in good health and CMV-seropositive. The chain recombines TRBV9 with TRBJ2-1; D is perhaps TRBD1 (5 bases). The sample was PBMCs. CDR3 sequence reads: CASSGRENEQFF. Here the CDR3 DNA reads TGTGCCAGCAGCGGCAGGGAAAATGAGCAGTTCTTC. Full variable domain (outside the CDR3, taken from reference TRBV9 and TRBJ2-1): DSGVTQTPKHLITATGQRVTLRCSPRSGDLSVYWYQQSLDQGLQFLIQYYNGEERAKGNILERFSAQQFPDLHSELNLSSLELGDSALYFCASSGRENEQFFGPGTRLTVL.